This T cell receptor beta chain was sequenced during a study of breast tumors, draining lymph nodes, adjacent tissues. Samples came from axillary lymph nodes draining the breast cancer. Germline V gene lookup returns CDR1 WSHSY and CDR2 SAAADI. The CDR3 spans 14 residues. V lost 6 bases and J lost 1, with 11 bases in between. This clonotype was counted many times. The antigen is unknown. Whole-study findings and limits: Tumor T cell lymph node origin was a supported hypothesis, not proven.

TCRdb analysed the multiplex PCR reads with MiXCR anew, one entry per CDR3 protein. The repertoire consists of tens of thousands of distinct CDR3 sequences, with approximately 31% occurring once and the leading ten covering roughly 7.3%. Specimen: axillary lymph node tissue. The chain employs TRBV10-2 and TRBJ2-3, with D perhaps assigned TRBD1 or TRBD2 (5 bases each). This sequence was found in a female donor with breast cancer. Some clones in this sample may be carry-over from other donors' samples. The CDR3, as DNA: TGCGCCAGCAGCTTGAGGGGCCGCACAGATACGCAGTATTTT. It is translated as CASSLRGRTDTQYF.